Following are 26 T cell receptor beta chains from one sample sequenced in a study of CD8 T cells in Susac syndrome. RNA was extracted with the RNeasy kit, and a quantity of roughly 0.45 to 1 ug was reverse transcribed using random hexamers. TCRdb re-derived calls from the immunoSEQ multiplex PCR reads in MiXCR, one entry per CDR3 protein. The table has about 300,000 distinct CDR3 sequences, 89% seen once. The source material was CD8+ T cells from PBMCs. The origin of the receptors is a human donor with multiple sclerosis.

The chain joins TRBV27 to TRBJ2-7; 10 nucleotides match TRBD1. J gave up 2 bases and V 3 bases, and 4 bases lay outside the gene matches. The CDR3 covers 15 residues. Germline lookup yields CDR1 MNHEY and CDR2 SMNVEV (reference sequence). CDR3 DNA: TGTGCCAGCAGTTTCGGGACAGGGGTAACCTACGAGCAGTACTTC. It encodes CASSFGTGVTYEQYF.

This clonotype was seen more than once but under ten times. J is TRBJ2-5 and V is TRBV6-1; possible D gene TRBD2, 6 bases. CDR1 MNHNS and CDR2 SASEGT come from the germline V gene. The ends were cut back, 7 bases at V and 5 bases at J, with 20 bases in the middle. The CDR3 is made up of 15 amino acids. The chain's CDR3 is CASNPPGDMTETQYF. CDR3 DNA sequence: TGTGCCAGCAACCCACCGGGAGACATGACCGAGACCCAGTACTTC.

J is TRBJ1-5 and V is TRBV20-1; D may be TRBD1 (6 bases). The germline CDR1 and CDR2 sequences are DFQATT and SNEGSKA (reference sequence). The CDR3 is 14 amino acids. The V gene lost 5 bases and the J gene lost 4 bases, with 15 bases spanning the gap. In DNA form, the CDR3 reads TGCAGTGCTCAAGGGAGGGGGATGAATCAGCCCCAGCATTTT. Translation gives CSAQGRGMNQPQHF.

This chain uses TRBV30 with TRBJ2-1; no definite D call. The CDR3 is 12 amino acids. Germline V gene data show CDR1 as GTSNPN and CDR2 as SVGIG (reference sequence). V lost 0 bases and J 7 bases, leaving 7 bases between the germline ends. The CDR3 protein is CAWSVHENEQFF. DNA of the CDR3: TGTGCCTGGAGTGTACATGAGAATGAGCAGTTCTTC.

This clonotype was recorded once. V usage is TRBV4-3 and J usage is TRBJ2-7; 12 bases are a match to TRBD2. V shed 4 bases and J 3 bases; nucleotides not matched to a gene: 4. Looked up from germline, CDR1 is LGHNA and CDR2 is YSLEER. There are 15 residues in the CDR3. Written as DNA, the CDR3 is TGCGCCAGCAGCCCAGGACTAGCGGGATACTACGAGCAGTACTTC. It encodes CASSPGLAGYYEQYF.

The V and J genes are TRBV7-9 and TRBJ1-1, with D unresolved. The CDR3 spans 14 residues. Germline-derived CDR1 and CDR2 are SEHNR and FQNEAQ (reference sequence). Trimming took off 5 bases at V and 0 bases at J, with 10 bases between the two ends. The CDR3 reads CASSQAAVNTEAFF. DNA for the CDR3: TGTGCCAGCAGCCAGGCTGCTGTGAACACTGAAGCTTTCTTT.

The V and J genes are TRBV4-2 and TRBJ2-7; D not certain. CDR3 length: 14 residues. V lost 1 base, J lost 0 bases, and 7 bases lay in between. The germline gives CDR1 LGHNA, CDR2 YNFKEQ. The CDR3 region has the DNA TGTGCCAGCAGCCAAGGGACCTTCTCCTACGAGCAGTACTTC. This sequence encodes CASSQGTFSYEQYF.

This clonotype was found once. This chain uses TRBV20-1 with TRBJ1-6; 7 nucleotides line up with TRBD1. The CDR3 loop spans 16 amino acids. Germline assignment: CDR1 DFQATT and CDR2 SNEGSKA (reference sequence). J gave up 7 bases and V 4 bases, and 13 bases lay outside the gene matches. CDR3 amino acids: CSAIQGLRDPNSPLHF. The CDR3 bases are TGCAGTGCTATACAGGGGTTACGGGACCCCAATTCACCCCTCCACTTT.

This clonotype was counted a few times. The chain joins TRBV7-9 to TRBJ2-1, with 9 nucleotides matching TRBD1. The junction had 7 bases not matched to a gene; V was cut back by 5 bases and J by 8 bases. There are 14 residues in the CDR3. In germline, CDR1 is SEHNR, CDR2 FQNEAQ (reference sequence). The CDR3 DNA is TGTGCCAGCAGCCCGGGACAGGGAAGGGATGAGCAGTTCTTC. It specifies CASSPGQGRDEQFF.

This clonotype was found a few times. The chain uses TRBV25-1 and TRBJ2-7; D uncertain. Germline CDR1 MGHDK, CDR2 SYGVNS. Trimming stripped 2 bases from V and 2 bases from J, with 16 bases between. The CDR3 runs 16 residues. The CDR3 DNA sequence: TGTGCCAGCAGTGAAGAGTCATGGGTGGGCGCCTACGAGCAGTACTTC. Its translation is CASSEESWVGAYEQYF.

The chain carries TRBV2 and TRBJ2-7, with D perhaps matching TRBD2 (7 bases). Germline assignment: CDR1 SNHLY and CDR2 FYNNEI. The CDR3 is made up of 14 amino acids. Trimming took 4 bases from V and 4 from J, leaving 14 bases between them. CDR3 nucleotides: TGTGCCAGCAGTGGAGGGGGAGGGAAGTACGAGCAGTACTTC. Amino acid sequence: CASSGGGGKYEQYF.

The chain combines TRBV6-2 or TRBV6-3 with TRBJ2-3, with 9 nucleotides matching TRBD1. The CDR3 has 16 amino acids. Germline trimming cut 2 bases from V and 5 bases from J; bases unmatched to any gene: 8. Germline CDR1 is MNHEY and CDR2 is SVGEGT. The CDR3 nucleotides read TGTGCCAGCAGTTACCCCCCGGGACAGGGAGGAGATACGCAGTATTTT. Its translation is CASSYPPGQGGDTQYF.

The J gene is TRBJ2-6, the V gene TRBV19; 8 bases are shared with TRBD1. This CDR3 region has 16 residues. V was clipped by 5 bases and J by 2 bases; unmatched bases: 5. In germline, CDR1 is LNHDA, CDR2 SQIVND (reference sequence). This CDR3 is CASSSHRGTGANVLTF. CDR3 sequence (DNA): TGTGCCAGTAGTTCGCACAGGGGGACTGGGGCCAACGTCCTGACTTTC.

This chain's CDR3 is CASSSGTVYEQYF. CDR3 nucleotides: TGTGCCAGCAGTTCCGGGACAGTCTACGAGCAGTACTTC. The chain carries TRBV6-5 and TRBJ2-7; 7 nucleotides align to TRBD1. Germline V gene data show CDR1 as MNHEY and CDR2 as SVGAGI. This CDR3 region has 13 residues. V lost 4 bases, J lost 3 bases, and 3 bases stayed unmatched.

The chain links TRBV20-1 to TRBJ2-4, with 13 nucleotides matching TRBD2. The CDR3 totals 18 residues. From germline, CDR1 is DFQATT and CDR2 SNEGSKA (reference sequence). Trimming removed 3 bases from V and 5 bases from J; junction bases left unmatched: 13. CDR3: CSASITSGRAEIENIQYF. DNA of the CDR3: TGCAGTGCTAGCATTACTAGCGGGAGGGCCGAGATCGAAAACATTCAGTACTTC.

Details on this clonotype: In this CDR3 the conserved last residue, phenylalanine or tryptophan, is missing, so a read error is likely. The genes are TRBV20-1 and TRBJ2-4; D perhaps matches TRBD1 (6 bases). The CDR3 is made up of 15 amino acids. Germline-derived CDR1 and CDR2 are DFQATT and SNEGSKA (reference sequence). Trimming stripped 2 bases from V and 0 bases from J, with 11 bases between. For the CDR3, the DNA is TGCAGTGCTAGACCAGGACAGCTAGCCAAAAACATTCAGTACTCC. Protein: CSARPGQLAKNIQYS.

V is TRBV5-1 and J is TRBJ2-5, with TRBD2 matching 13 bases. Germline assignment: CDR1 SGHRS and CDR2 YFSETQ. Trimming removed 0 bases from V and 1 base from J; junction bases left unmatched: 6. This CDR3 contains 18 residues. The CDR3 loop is CASSLDPGLAGIQETQYF. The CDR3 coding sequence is TGCGCCAGCAGCTTGGACCCGGGACTAGCGGGGATCCAAGAGACCCAGTACTTC. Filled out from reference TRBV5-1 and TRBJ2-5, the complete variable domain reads KAGVTQTPRYLIKTRGQQVTLSCSPISGHRSVSWYQQTPGQGLQFLFEYFSETQRNKGNFPGRFSGRQFSNSRSEMNVSTLELGDSALYLCASSLDPGLAGIQETQYFGPGTRLLVL.

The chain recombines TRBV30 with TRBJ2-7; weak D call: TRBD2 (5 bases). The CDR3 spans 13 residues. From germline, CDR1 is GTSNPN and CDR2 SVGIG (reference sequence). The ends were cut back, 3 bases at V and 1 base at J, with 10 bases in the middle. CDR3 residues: CAWRTTNSYEQYF. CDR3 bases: TGTGCCTGGAGGACTACCAATTCCTACGAGCAGTACTTC.

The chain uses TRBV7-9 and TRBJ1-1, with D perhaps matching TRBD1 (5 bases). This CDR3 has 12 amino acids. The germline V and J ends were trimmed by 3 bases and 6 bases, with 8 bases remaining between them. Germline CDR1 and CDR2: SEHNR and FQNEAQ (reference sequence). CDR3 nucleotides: TGTGCCAGCAGCTTTCGGGGACCTGAAGCTTTCTTT. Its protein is CASSFRGPEAFF.

The CDR3: CASSSTEIRDRGQSSYNEQFF. In DNA form, the CDR3 reads TGTGCCAGCAGCTCTACCGAGATCCGGGACAGGGGACAAAGCTCCTACAATGAGCAGTTCTTC. The chain has TRBV28 and TRBJ2-1; 10 nucleotides line up with TRBD1. The CDR3 runs 21 residues. V was clipped by 6 bases and J by 0 bases; unmatched bases: 20. CDR1 and CDR2 from the germline V gene are MDHEN and SYDVKM.

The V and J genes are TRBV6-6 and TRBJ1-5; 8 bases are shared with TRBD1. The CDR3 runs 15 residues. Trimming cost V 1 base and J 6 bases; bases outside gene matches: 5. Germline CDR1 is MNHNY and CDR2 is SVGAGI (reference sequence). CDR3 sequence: CASSYLTGGSQPQHF. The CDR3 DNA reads TGTGCCAGCAGTTACTTAACAGGGGGAAGTCAGCCCCAGCATTTT.

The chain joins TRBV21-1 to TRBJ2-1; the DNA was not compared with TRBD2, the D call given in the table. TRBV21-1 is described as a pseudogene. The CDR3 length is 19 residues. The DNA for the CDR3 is TGTGCCAGCAGCAAAGGGACGGGAAAGAGACTAGCGGGAGACAATGAGCAGTTCTTC. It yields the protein CASSKGTGKRLAGDNEQFF.

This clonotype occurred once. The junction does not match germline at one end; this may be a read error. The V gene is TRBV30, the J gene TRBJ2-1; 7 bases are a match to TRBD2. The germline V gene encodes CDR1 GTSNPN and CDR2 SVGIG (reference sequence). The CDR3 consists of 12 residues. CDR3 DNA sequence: TGTGCCTGGCTGGGGGGGGGACCCGATAAGGTCTTC. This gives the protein CAWLGGGPDKVF.

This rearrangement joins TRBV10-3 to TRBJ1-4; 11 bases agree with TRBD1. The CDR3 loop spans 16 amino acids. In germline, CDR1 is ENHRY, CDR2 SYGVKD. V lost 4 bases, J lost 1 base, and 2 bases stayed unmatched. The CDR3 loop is CAISGTGGGTNEKLFF. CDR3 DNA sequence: TGTGCCATCAGTGGGACAGGGGGCGGAACTAATGAAAAACTGTTTTTT.

The CDR3 DNA sequence: TGTGCCAGCAGTTCCTCCTACAGGGTTAGGAATCGGCAGCAGTACTTC. It is translated as CASSSSYRVRNRQQYF. The chain combines TRBV28 with TRBJ2-7; a possible D gene is TRBD1 (6 bases). CDR1 and CDR2 (germline): MDHEN, SYDVKM. V was pared by 4 bases and J by 8 bases, with 24 bases between. The CDR3 is 16 residues long.

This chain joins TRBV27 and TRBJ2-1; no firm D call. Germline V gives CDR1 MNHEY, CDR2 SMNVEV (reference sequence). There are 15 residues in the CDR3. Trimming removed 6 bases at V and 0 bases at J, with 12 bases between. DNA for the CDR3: TGTGCCAGCAGCGTCGGTATAAGCTCCTACAATGAGCAGTTCTTC. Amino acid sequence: CASSVGISSYNEQFF.